This passage covers 26 T cell receptor beta chains from one sample sequenced in a study of T cell responses to AZD1222 COVID-19 vaccine. Profiling relied on immunoSEQ multiplex PCR, and the TCRdb table lists in-frame clones only, not all of them. This sample has some 100,000 clones, with roughly 87% found just once. The material was peripheral blood, obtained on day 0 of AZD1222 vaccination. Receptors originate from an adult in good health.

A few counts support this clone. The chain employs TRBV6-4 and TRBJ2-1, with D possibly being TRBD1 (7 bases). The CDR3 extends over 14 amino acids. With 2 bases removed from V and 9 bases from J, the gap between germline ends came to 14 bases. The germline V gene has CDR1 MRHNA and CDR2 SNTAGT. The CDR3 bases are TGTGCCAGCAGTGACGGGACAGCGGGCGTTGAGCAGTTCTTC. This gives the protein CASSDGTAGVEQFF.

The J gene is TRBJ1-1, the V gene TRBV10-2; TRBD1 agrees at 8 bases. CDR3 length: 14 amino acids. V was clipped by 3 bases and J by 1 base; unmatched bases: 1. Per germline, CDR1 WSHSY and CDR2 SAAADI. CDR3 protein: CASSEQGGNTEAFF. As DNA, the CDR3 is TGCGCCAGCAGTGAACAGGGGGGGAACACTGAAGCTTTCTTT.

CDR3 region: CASGDSGNTIYF. The CDR3 DNA is TGTGCCAGCGGGGACTCTGGAAACACCATATATTTT. J is TRBJ1-3 and V is TRBV28; no reliable D call. This CDR3 comprises 12 residues. CDR1 and CDR2 (germline): MDHEN, SYDVKM. Trimming took off 8 bases at V and 0 bases at J, with 5 bases between the two ends.

The chain has TRBV18 and TRBJ2-3, with 8 bases aligning to TRBD2. From germline, CDR1 is KGHSH and CDR2 LQKENI. Trimming cost V 3 bases and J 2 bases; bases outside gene matches: 4. This CDR3 contains 15 residues. Written as DNA, the CDR3 is TGTGCCAGCTCACCGACCGGGAGGGTCACAGATACGCAGTATTTT. Its translation: CASSPTGRVTDTQYF.

This clone has more than one count but fewer than ten. For the CDR3, the DNA is TGCGCCAGCAGCCAGCCCTTCGAAAAACTGTTTTTT. Translation gives CASSQPFEKLFF. The chain has TRBV4-1 and TRBJ1-4; the D is unclear. Per germline, CDR1 MGHRA and CDR2 YSYEKL. The CDR3 extends over 12 amino acids. V dropped 3 bases and J dropped 8 bases, with 7 bases sitting between them.

The V gene is TRBV12-5, the J gene TRBJ2-6; D may be TRBD1 or TRBD2 (5 bases each). Per the germline V gene, CDR1 is LGHNT and CDR2 is FRNRAP. There are 16 residues in the CDR3. The CDR3, as DNA: TGTGCCACCGCCGGGACGGAAGGCTCTGGGGCCAACGTCCTGACTTTC. This encodes CATAGTEGSGANVLTF.

The chain couples TRBV14 to TRBJ2-2; a weak D match, TRBD1 (6 bases). The germline V gene has CDR1 SGHDN and CDR2 FVKESK. The CDR3 loop spans 16 amino acids. The ends were cut back, 1 base at V and 2 bases at J, with 11 bases in the middle. The CDR3 region has the DNA TGTGCCAGCAGCCAAGTCCCAGGGGTTAACACCGGGGAGCTGTTTTTT. It translates to CASSQVPGVNTGELFF. The full variable domain, its missing parts supplied by reference TRBV14 and TRBJ2-2, is EAGVTQFPSHSVIEKGQTVTLRCDPISGHDNLYWYRRVMGKEIKFLLHFVKESKQDESGMPNNRFLAERTGGTYSTLKVQPAELEDSGVYFCASSQVPGVNTGELFFGEGSRLTVL.

J is TRBJ2-7 and V is TRBV12-3 or TRBV12-4; the D is unclear. The V end lost 1 base, the J end lost 7 bases, and 11 bases lay between the germline ends. The CDR3 has 13 residues. This chain's CDR3 is CASSLGGEWEQYF. The CDR3 nucleotides read TGTGCCAGCAGTTTAGGTGGGGAATGGGAGCAGTACTTC.

In this sample, this clone turned up once. The genes are TRBV7-2 and TRBJ1-3; 8 positions match TRBD1. The CDR3 loop spans 14 amino acids. The V segment lost 5 bases and the J segment 8 bases; nucleotides outside the gene matches: 8. Germline assignment: CDR1 SGHTA and CDR2 FQGNSA. The CDR3 here is CASSRTGGSYTIYF. The DNA for the CDR3 is TGTGCCAGCAGCCGCACAGGGGGTTCATACACCATATATTTT.

CDR3 loop: CASSFGQNEQFF. CDR3 nucleotides: TGCGCCAGCAGCTTTGGACAGAATGAGCAGTTCTTC. The gene calls are TRBV5-1 and TRBJ2-1; a possible D gene is TRBD1 (6 bases). Trimming removed 2 bases from V and 7 bases from J, with 7 bases in between. The CDR3 loop spans 12 amino acids. Germline V gene sequence: CDR1 SGHRS, CDR2 YFSETQ.

V is TRBV28 and J is TRBJ2-1; 14 bases map to TRBD2. Germline V gene data show CDR1 as MDHEN and CDR2 as SYDVKM. Unmatched junction bases numbered 10, after V lost 7 bases and J lost 2 bases. The CDR3 covers 18 residues. CDR3 sequence: CASKIGTSGSNPYNEQFF. The CDR3 DNA follows: TGTGCCAGCAAGATTGGGACTAGCGGGAGTAACCCCTACAATGAGCAGTTCTTC.

The rearrangement links TRBV10-2 to TRBJ2-3; D unresolved. The V gene's germline CDR1 is WSHSY and CDR2 SAAADI. CDR3 length: 13 amino acids. The V gene lost 8 bases and the J gene lost 4 bases, with 13 bases spanning the gap. The CDR3 DNA follows: TGCGCCAGCTCCGGAGTGGTCCCAGATACGCAGTATTTT. Protein: CASSGVVPDTQYF.

This rearrangement joins TRBV5-1 to TRBJ2-3, with 11 bases that match TRBD1. Trimming took 8 bases from V and 6 from J; bases not matched to a gene: 5. The CDR3 is 13 residues long. Germline V gene sequence: CDR1 SGHRS, CDR2 YFSETQ. CDR3 region: CASYRDRGDTQYF. The CDR3 nucleotides read TGCGCCAGTTACAGGGACAGGGGGGATACGCAGTATTTT.

This clone is deemed medium-sized. The chain joins TRBV5-1 to TRBJ2-7; D is undetermined. The CDR3 loop spans 14 amino acids. Trimming pared 0 bases from V and 0 bases from J, leaving 7 bases between. Germline V lookup: CDR1 SGHRS, CDR2 YFSETQ. The chain's CDR3 is CASSLDPGSYEQYF. CDR3 coding DNA: TGCGCCAGCAGCTTGGATCCGGGCTCCTACGAGCAGTACTTC.

The rearrangement links TRBV19 to TRBJ2-1, with D possibly being TRBD2 (6 bases). The length of the CDR3 is 15 residues. The germline V gene encodes CDR1 LNHDA and CDR2 SQIVND (reference sequence). V gave up 6 bases and J gave up 0 bases, with 12 bases separating them. Here the CDR3 DNA reads TGTGCCAGTAGGGGGGGTGTCCTCTCCTACAATGAGCAGTTCTTC. This gives the protein CASRGGVLSYNEQFF. Drawing the rest from reference TRBV19 and TRBJ2-1, the complete variable domain is DGGITQSPKYLFRKEGQNVTLSCEQNLNHDAMYWYRQDPGQGLRLIYYSQIVNDFQKGDIAEGYSVSREKKESFPLTVTSAQKNPTAFYLCASRGGVLSYNEQFFGPGTRLTVL.

The V and J genes are TRBV27 and TRBJ2-2, with TRBD2 identical over 7 bases. Looked up from germline, CDR1 is MNHEY and CDR2 is SMNVEV (reference sequence). J lost 6 bases, V lost 4 bases, and 8 bases had no gene match. This CDR3 contains 15 residues. The CDR3 DNA sequence: TGTGCCAGCAGTTCAGCTAGCGGTCCCGCCGGGGAGCTGTTTTTT. Amino acids: CASSSASGPAGELFF.

The chain is built from TRBV5-1 and TRBJ2-7; maybe TRBD2 (6 bases). Trimming removed 0 bases at V and 0 bases at J, with 10 bases between. CDR3 size: 15 residues. Germline values: CDR1 SGHRS, CDR2 YFSETQ. As DNA, the CDR3 is TGCGCCAGCAGCTTGGAGGGGAGGAGCTCCTACGAGCAGTACTTC. It codes for CASSLEGRSSYEQYF.

This clone was detected a few times. This chain joins TRBV9 and TRBJ1-6; D unclear. The V gene's germline CDR1 is SGDLS and CDR2 YYNGEE. The CDR3 runs 13 residues. The V end was cut by 0 bases, the J end by 8 bases, with 6 bases between. This chain's CDR3 is CASSVERDSPLHF. CDR3 in DNA: TGTGCCAGCAGCGTAGAACGGGATTCACCCCTCCACTTT. Full variable domain (rest looked up from reference TRBV9 and TRBJ1-6): DSGVTQTPKHLITATGQRVTLRCSPRSGDLSVYWYQQSLDQGLQFLIQYYNGEERAKGNILERFSAQQFPDLHSELNLSSLELGDSALYFCASSVERDSPLHFGNGTRLTVT.

The chain uses TRBV2 and TRBJ2-2; a possible D gene is TRBD2 (5 bases). Trimming stripped 2 bases from V and 4 bases from J, with 11 bases between. This CDR3 is built from 15 residues. The V gene's germline CDR1 is SNHLY and CDR2 FYNNEI. The CDR3 DNA reads TGTGCCAGCAGTGAACAAACTAGTGCCACCGGGGAGCTGTTTTTT. This sequence encodes CASSEQTSATGELFF. The variable domain in full, completed from reference TRBV2 and TRBJ2-2, reads EPEVTQTPSHQVTQMGQEVILRCVPISNHLYFYWYRQILGQKVEFLVSFYNNEISEKSEIFDDQFSVERPDGSNFTLKIRSTKLEDSAMYFCASSEQTSATGELFFGEGSRLTVL.

This clone appeared once. In DNA form, the CDR3 reads TGTGCCAGCAGCTTATTCGGGGGACCATCCCACAATGAGCAGTTCTTC. Its protein is CASSLFGGPSHNEQFF. This rearrangement joins TRBV11-3 to TRBJ2-1; D is possibly TRBD2 (6 bases). This CDR3 has 16 residues. V lost 2 bases and J 5 bases, leaving 16 bases between the germline ends. Germline V gene sequence: CDR1 SGHNT, CDR2 YENEEA.

The gene calls are TRBV7-8 and TRBJ1-1; 9 nucleotides match TRBD1. The CDR3 length is 15 residues. Germline-derived CDR1 and CDR2 are SGHVS and FQNEAQ. V was pared by 5 bases and J by 6 bases, with 10 bases of the junction left unmatched. CDR3 amino acids: CASSHLDRGSSEAFF. The CDR3 DNA reads as TGTGCCAGCAGCCACCTGGACAGGGGATCATCTGAAGCTTTCTTT. Filled out from reference TRBV7-8 and TRBJ1-1, the complete variable domain reads GAGVSQSPRYKVAKRGQDVALRCDPISGHVSLFWYQQALGQGPEFLTYFQNEAQLDKSGLPSDRFFAERPEGSVSTLKIQRTQQEDSAVYLCASSHLDRGSSEAFFGQGTRLTVV.

The chain uses TRBV7-9 and TRBJ1-1; tentatively, D is TRBD1 (5 bases). Germline CDR1 SEHNR, CDR2 FQNEAQ (reference sequence). Trimming removed 5 bases at V and 3 bases at J, with 25 bases between. The CDR3 spans 18 residues. The CDR3 loop is CASSDPWDRGDADTEAFF. In DNA, the CDR3 is TGTGCCAGCAGCGATCCCTGGGACCGGGGAGATGCAGACACTGAAGCTTTCTTT.

This clone was counted once. The genes are TRBV11-2 and TRBJ2-1; no reliable D call. Between the trimmed V and J ends, which lost 1 base and 3 bases, there was a span of 4 bases. The germline gives CDR1 SGHAT, CDR2 FQNNGV. There are 13 residues in the CDR3. The CDR3 region is CASSLAGYNEQFF. In DNA form, the CDR3 reads TGTGCCAGCAGCTTAGCCGGCTACAATGAGCAGTTCTTC.

This chain connects TRBV12-3 or TRBV12-4 to TRBJ1-1; D unresolved. The V end was cut by 3 bases, the J end by 5 bases, with 10 bases between. The CDR3 has 13 residues. This chain's CDR3 is CASSFFQETEAFF. Written as DNA, the CDR3 is TGTGCCAGCAGTTTTTTTCAGGAAACTGAAGCTTTCTTT.

This rearrangement joins TRBV4-1 to TRBJ2-1, with 9 bases identical to TRBD1. This CDR3 region has 16 residues. Germline V gene lookup returns CDR1 MGHRA and CDR2 YSYEKL. Trimming took 2 bases from V and 2 from J; bases not matched to a gene: 4. DNA of the CDR3: TGCGCCAGCAGCCAAATACAGGGGGCGACCTACAATGAGCAGTTCTTC. This gives the protein CASSQIQGATYNEQFF.

V gene TRBV18 combines with J gene TRBJ2-7, with D perhaps given as TRBD1 or TRBD2 (5 bases each). This CDR3 is 14 amino acids long. CDR1 is KGHSH and CDR2 is LQKENI in the germline V gene. V lost 6 bases and J lost 2, with 14 bases in between. CDR3 coding DNA: TGTGCCAGCTCCACCGGGGCCGTTACCTACGAGCAGTACTTC. Protein sequence: CASSTGAVTYEQYF.